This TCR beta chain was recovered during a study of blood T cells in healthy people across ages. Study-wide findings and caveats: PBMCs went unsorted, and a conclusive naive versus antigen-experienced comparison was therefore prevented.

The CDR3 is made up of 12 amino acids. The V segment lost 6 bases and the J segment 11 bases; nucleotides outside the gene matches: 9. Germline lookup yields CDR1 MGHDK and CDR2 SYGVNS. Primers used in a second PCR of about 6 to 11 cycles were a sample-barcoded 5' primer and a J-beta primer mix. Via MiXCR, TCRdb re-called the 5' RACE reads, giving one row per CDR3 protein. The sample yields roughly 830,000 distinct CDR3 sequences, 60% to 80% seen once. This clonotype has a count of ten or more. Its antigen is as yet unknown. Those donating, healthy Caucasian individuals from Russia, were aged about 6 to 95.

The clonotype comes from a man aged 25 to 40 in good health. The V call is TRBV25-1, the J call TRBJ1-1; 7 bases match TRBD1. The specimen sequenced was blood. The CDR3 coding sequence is TGTGCCAGCAGCCACCCCGACAGGGTTGCTTTCTTT. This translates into CASSHPDRVAFF.